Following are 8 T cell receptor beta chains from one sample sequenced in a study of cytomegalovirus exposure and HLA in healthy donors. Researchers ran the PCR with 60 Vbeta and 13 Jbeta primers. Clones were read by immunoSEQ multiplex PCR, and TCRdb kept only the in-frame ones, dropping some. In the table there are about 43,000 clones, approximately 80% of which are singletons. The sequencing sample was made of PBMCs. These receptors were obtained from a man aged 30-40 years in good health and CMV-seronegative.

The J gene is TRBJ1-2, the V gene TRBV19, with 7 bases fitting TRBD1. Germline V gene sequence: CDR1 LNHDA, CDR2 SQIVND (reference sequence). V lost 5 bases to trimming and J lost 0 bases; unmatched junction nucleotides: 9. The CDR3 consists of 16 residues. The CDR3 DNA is TGTGCCAGTAGTGTAACCTCGGGACAGACTAACTATGGCTACACCTTC. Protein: CASSVTSGQTNYGYTF.

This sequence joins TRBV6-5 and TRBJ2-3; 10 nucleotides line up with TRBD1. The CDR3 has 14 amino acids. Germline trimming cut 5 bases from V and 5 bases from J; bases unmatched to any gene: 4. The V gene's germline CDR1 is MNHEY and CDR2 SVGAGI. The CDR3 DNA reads TGTGCCAGCAGTGACAGGGGGCTTGGAGATACGCAGTATTTT. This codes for CASSDRGLGDTQYF.

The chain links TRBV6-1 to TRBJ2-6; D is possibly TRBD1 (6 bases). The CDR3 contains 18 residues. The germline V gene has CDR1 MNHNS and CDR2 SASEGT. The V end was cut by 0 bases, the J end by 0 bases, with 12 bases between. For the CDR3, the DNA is TGTGCCAGCAGTGAAGCCCCAGGGGTCTACTCTGGGGCCAACGTCCTGACTTTC. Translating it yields CASSEAPGVYSGANVLTF.

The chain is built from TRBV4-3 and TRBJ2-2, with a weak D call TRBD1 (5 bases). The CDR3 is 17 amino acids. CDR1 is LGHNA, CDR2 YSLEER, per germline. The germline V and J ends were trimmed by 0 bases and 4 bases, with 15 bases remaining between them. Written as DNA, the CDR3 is TGCGCCAGCAGCCAAGAGGGGTACCAGGGATTCACCGGGGAGCTGTTTTTT. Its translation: CASSQEGYQGFTGELFF.

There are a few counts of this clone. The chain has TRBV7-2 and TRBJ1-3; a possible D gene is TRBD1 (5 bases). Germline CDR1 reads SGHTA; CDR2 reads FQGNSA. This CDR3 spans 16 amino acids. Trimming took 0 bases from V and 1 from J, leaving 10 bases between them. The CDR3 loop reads CASSLAIGGSGNTIYF. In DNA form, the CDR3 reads TGTGCCAGCAGCTTAGCGATCGGGGGGTCTGGAAACACCATATATTTT. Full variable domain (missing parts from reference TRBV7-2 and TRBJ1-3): GAGVSQSPSNKVTEKGKDVELRCDPISGHTALYWYRQSLGQGLEFLIYFQGNSAPDKSGLPSDRFSAERTGGSVSTLTIQRTQQEDSAVYLCASSLAIGGSGNTIYFGEGSWLTVV.

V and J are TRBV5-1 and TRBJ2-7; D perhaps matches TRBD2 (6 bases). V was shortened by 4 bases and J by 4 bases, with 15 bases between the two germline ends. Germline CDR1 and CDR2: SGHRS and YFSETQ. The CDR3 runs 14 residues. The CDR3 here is CASSPDGGVYEQYF. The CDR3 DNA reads TGCGCCAGCAGCCCGGACGGGGGAGTTTACGAGCAGTACTTC.

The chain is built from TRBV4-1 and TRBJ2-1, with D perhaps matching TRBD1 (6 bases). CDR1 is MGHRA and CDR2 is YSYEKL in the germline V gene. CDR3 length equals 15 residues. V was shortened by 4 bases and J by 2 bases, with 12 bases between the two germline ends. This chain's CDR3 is CASSPLQGPYNEQFF. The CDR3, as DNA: TGCGCCAGCAGCCCACTACAGGGCCCCTACAATGAGCAGTTCTTC.

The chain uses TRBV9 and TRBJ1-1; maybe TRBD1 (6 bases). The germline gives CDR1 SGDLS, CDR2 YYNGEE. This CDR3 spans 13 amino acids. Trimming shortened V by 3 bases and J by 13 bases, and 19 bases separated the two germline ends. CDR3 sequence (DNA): TGTGCCAGCAGCGGCGCACCGGGGGGCGTCGGTTTCTTT. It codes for CASSGAPGGVGFF.